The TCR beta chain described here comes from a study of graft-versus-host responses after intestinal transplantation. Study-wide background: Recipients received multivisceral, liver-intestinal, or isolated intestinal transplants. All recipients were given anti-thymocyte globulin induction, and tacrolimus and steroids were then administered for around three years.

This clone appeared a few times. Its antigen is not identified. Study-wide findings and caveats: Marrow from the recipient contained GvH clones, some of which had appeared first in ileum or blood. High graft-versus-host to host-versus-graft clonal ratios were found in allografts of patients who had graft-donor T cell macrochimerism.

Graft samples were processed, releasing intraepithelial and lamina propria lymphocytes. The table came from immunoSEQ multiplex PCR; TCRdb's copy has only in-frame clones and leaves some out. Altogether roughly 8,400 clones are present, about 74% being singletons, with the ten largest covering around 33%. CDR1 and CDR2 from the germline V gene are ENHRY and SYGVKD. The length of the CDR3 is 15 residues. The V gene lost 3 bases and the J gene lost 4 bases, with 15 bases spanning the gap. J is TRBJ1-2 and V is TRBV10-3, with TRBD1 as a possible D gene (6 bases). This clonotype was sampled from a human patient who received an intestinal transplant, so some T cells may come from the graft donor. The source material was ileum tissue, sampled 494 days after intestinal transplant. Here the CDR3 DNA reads TGTGCCATCAGTGATCCATTGCAGGGGCCCTATGGCTACACCTTC. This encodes CAISDPLQGPYGYTF.